The next 31 T cell receptor beta chains were all read from a single sample in a study of T-cell memory formation after mild COVID-19. A single record per CDR3 protein comes from TCRdb applying MiXCR to the 5' RACE reads. In the table there are about 350,000 distinct CDR3 sequences, approximately 27% of which are singletons. Sequences were obtained from PBMCs or a T cell subset sorted from them (not recorded which). The receptors derive from an adult woman who had mild COVID-19 (a few samples of this study predate the infection). Cell type and time point are not known.

The sample holds a few counts of this clonotype. This chain links TRBV5-6 with TRBJ2-7; D remains ambiguous. Trimming took 4 bases from V and 3 from J, leaving 5 bases between them. Germline CDR1 is SGHDT and CDR2 is YYEEEE. The CDR3 sequence is 11 residues long. The chain's CDR3 is CASSRFYEQYF. The CDR3 DNA reads as TGTGCCAGCAGCCGCTTCTACGAGCAGTACTTC.

This clonotype was counted only a few times. The chain recombines TRBV20-1 with TRBJ1-2; the D is unclear. Germline V lookup: CDR1 DFQATT, CDR2 SNEGSKA (reference sequence). The V end was cut by 5 bases, the J end by 4 bases, with 11 bases between. This CDR3 is built from 12 residues. The CDR3 nucleotides are TGCAGTGCTGATCCCGTATTCTATGGCTACACCTTC. This encodes CSADPVFYGYTF.

This clonotype has more than one count but fewer than ten. V gene TRBV20-1 combines with J gene TRBJ2-3, with D possibly matching TRBD1 (5 bases). CDR1 is DFQATT and CDR2 is SNEGSKA in the germline V gene (reference sequence). Trimming shortened V by 3 bases and J by 2 bases, and 15 bases separated the two germline ends. This CDR3 contains 15 residues. The CDR3 DNA reads as TGCAGTGCTAGGCCAGGGTCCGCAAACACAGATACGCAGTATTTT. This sequence encodes CSARPGSANTDTQYF.

This clonotype showed up just a few times. The rearrangement links TRBV11-2 to TRBJ2-1, with 7 bases lining up with TRBD2. Germline V lookup: CDR1 SGHAT, CDR2 FQNNGV. The CDR3 sequence is 15 residues long. With V trimmed by 3 bases and J by 1 base, 3 bases remained unmatched. In DNA, the CDR3 is TGTGCCAGCAGCTTCGACGGGGGGTCCTACAATGAGCAGTTCTTC. This sequence encodes CASSFDGGSYNEQFF.

This clonotype turned up a few times. At one of its ends the junction is not consistent with the germline gene, which may arise from a read error. This chain links TRBV28 with TRBJ2-7; no reliable D call. Germline CDR1 reads MDHEN; CDR2 reads SYDVKM. This CDR3 comprises 10 residues. As DNA, the CDR3 is TGTGCCAGCAGTGGCTACGTGCAGTACTTC. Translating gives CASSGYVQYF.

This clonotype was recorded once. The chain couples TRBV18 to TRBJ2-7; TRBD2 agrees at 7 bases. J was trimmed by 4 bases and V by 2 bases; bases with no gene match: 14. This CDR3 contains 17 residues. From germline, CDR1 is KGHSH and CDR2 LQKENI. The CDR3 sequence: CASSPKVYAGEAYEQYF. Here the CDR3 DNA reads TGTGCCAGCTCACCAAAAGTGTATGCGGGAGAAGCGTACGAGCAGTACTTC.

The chain has TRBV2 and TRBJ1-6; D may be TRBD1 (6 bases). The germline CDR1 and CDR2 sequences are SNHLY and FYNNEI. Trimming took 6 bases from V and 6 from J, leaving 12 bases between them. This CDR3 contains 14 residues. Here the CDR3 reads CASRRDKLNSPLHF. In DNA, the CDR3 is TGTGCCAGCAGACGGGACAAGCTTAATTCACCCCTCCACTTT.

V gene TRBV7-9 combines with J gene TRBJ2-5; 10 nucleotides line up with TRBD2. The trim removed 5 bases at V and 3 bases at J, leaving 12 bases unmatched. CDR1 is SEHNR, CDR2 FQNEAQ, per germline (reference sequence). The CDR3 extends over 17 amino acids. As DNA, the CDR3 is TGTGCCAGCAGCGCGGGGGTGCTAGCGGGGGTCAAAGAGACCCAGTACTTC. Its protein product is CASSAGVLAGVKETQYF.

This clonotype came up a few times. The rearrangement uses TRBV5-4 and TRBJ2-3; 7 nucleotides align to TRBD2. The V and J ends lost 6 bases and 4 bases, in that order; junction bases with no gene match: 8. Germline loops: CDR1 SGHNT, CDR2 YYREEE (reference sequence). The CDR3 has 14 amino acids. CDR3 bases: TGTGCCAGCAACGTTCTAGCGGCCCCAGATACGCAGTATTTT. The encoded protein is CASNVLAAPDTQYF.

In its sample, this clonotype was seen many times. This chain links TRBV12-3 or TRBV12-4 with TRBJ2-7; D is undetermined. This CDR3 contains 12 residues. V shed 6 bases and J shed 3 bases, with 9 bases lying between them. The CDR3 DNA is TGTGCCAGCAGCACAACGGGCTACGAGCAGTACTTC. Translating it yields CASSTTGYEQYF.

This clonotype has just a few counts. The chain couples TRBV2 to TRBJ2-7; D is unclear. CDR1 is SNHLY and CDR2 is FYNNEI in the germline V gene. The length of the CDR3 is 14 residues. V shed 2 bases and J shed 3 bases, with 11 bases lying between them. The CDR3 nucleotides are TGTGCCAGCAGTGAACGCGGCGGCCACTACGAGCAGTACTTC. Translating it yields CASSERGGHYEQYF. The full variable domain, rest sourced from reference TRBV2 and TRBJ2-7, is EPEVTQTPSHQVTQMGQEVILRCVPISNHLYFYWYRQILGQKVEFLVSFYNNEISEKSEIFDDQFSVERPDGSNFTLKIRSTKLEDSAMYFCASSERGGHYEQYFGPGTRLTVT.

This clonotype was picked up a small number of times. The V gene is TRBV21-1, the J gene TRBJ2-7; TRBD2, the D gene given by the table, was not confirmed from the DNA. TRBV21-1 is a recognized pseudogene. The CDR3 has 21 residues. CDR3 in DNA: TGTGCCAGCAGCAGGGGCCAGGTGTTTAACCCCTATTCCCCGGTCTCCTACGAGCAGTACTTC. Translation: CASSRGQVFNPYSPVSYEQYF.

With regard to this clonotype: Germline and junction disagree at one end, which may indicate a read error. The chain has TRBV7-9 and TRBJ2-3; TRBD2 might be the D (5 bases). Germline V CDR1 and CDR2: SEHNR, FQNEAQ (reference sequence). The CDR3 has 11 residues. This chain's CDR3 is CASQEADTQYF. The CDR3 DNA reads TGTGCCAGCCAGGAGGCAGACACGCAGTATTTT.

This clonotype was observed a few times. The chain couples TRBV5-5 to TRBJ2-3; D unresolved. CDR3 size: 15 residues. V gave up 0 bases and J gave up 0 bases, with 8 bases separating them. CDR1 and CDR2 from the germline V gene are SGHKS and YYEKEE (reference sequence). This CDR3 reads CASSLATGSTDTQYF. The DNA of the CDR3 is TGTGCCAGCAGCTTGGCTACCGGAAGCACAGATACGCAGTATTTT.

The rearrangement uses TRBV6-5 and TRBJ2-3; 8 nucleotides match TRBD2. Unmatched junction bases numbered 7, after V lost 2 bases and J lost 6 bases. This CDR3 spans 15 amino acids. In germline, CDR1 is MNHEY, CDR2 SVGAGI. The CDR3 loop is CASSYGGAGGDTQYF. Here the CDR3 DNA reads TGTGCCAGCAGTTACGGTGGTGCGGGGGGTGATACGCAGTATTTT.

This chain's CDR3 is CASSATEGLSYEQFF. CDR3 bases: TGTGCCAGCAGCGCTACGGAAGGGTTGTCGTATGAGCAGTTCTTC. This chain uses TRBV9 with TRBJ2-1; D is undetermined. Trimming cost V 3 bases and J 8 bases, with 18 bases left between them. The germline V gene has CDR1 SGDLS and CDR2 YYNGEE. The CDR3 loop spans 15 amino acids.

This clonotype was observed a few times. The rearrangement links TRBV9 to TRBJ2-5; tentative D call: TRBD1 (6 bases). This CDR3 spans 14 amino acids. Germline CDR1 is SGDLS and CDR2 is YYNGEE. V lost 3 bases, J lost 1 base, and 10 bases lay in between. The CDR3 DNA reads as TGTGCCAGCAGCGCACAGGGTAGCCAAGAGACCCAGTACTTC. Amino acid sequence: CASSAQGSQETQYF. Based on the CDR3 plus reference TRBV9 and TRBJ2-5, the full variable domain is DSGVTQTPKHLITATGQRVTLRCSPRSGDLSVYWYQQSLDQGLQFLIQYYNGEERAKGNILERFSAQQFPDLHSELNLSSLELGDSALYFCASSAQGSQETQYFGPGTRLLVL.

The chain has TRBV12-3 or TRBV12-4 and TRBJ2-1; D not certain. The CDR3 runs to 9 residues. Deletions cut 6 bases from V and 15 bases from J, with 9 bases between. CDR3 region: CASSPPPFF. The DNA of the CDR3 is TGTGCCAGCAGCCCTCCCCCGTTCTTC.

The CDR3 DNA sequence: TGCAGTGCTACGGCCCAACGGGACAGGGGGCTCTATGGCTACACCTTC. Translated, it gives CSATAQRDRGLYGYTF. The rearrangement uses TRBV20-1 and TRBJ1-2, with 12 bases matching TRBD1. The CDR3 is 16 residues long. Trimming removed 4 bases from V and 4 bases from J; junction bases left unmatched: 10. CDR1 is DFQATT and CDR2 is SNEGSKA in the germline V gene (reference sequence).

The table lists this clonotype with a count of one. This sequence joins TRBV3-1 and TRBJ1-1, with a possible D match to TRBD1 (5 bases). Per germline, CDR1 LGHDT and CDR2 YNNKEL (reference sequence). The CDR3 totals 12 residues. V was clipped by 1 base and J by 10 bases, with 10 bases between them. The DNA of the CDR3 is TGTGCCAGCAGCCAAGCCCAGGGTGTAGCTTTCTTT. It is translated as CASSQAQGVAFF.

V and J are TRBV4-1 and TRBJ1-5; 7 nucleotides agree with TRBD1. This CDR3 comprises 16 residues. Trimming took 0 bases from V and 3 from J; bases not matched to a gene: 5. Germline CDR1 MGHRA, CDR2 YSYEKL. The CDR3 region has the DNA TGCGCCAGCAGCCAAGAGCCGACAGGGCTCAATCAGCCCCAGCATTTT. Residues: CASSQEPTGLNQPQHF.

This clonotype was seen many times. The chain joins TRBV20-1 to TRBJ2-3; the match to TRBD2 covers 14 bases. Germline lookup yields CDR1 DFQATT and CDR2 SNEGSKA (reference sequence). Unmatched junction bases numbered 10, after V lost 2 bases and J lost 6 bases. The CDR3 sequence is 17 residues long. CDR3 DNA sequence: TGCAGTGCTAGAACCCCCGGGACTAGCGGGAGTACCGATACGCAGTATTTT. Translation: CSARTPGTSGSTDTQYF.

This clonotype has more than one count but fewer than ten. This sequence joins TRBV7-6 and TRBJ2-6; D perhaps matches TRBD1 (5 bases). Between the trimmed V and J ends, which lost 5 bases and 6 bases, there was a span of 8 bases. Germline CDR1 reads SGHVS; CDR2 reads FNYEAQ. The CDR3 length is 13 residues. The CDR3 loop reads CASSPREANVLTF. CDR3 nucleotide sequence: TGTGCCAGCAGCCCCAGGGAGGCCAACGTCCTGACTTTC.

This clonotype was seen ten or more times. The V and J genes are TRBV7-8 and TRBJ2-1; 14 bases match TRBD2. The ends lost 5 bases at V and 7 bases at J; junction bases unmatched: 4. The germline gives CDR1 SGHVS, CDR2 FQNEAQ. This CDR3 is 15 amino acids long. The CDR3 is CASSRLAGGLNEQFF. The CDR3 DNA reads as TGTGCCAGCAGCAGACTAGCGGGGGGGTTGAATGAGCAGTTCTTC.

CDR3 sequence (DNA): TGTGCCAGCGTTCTGGGAGGATGGAACACTGAAGCTTTCTTT. Translation gives CASVLGGWNTEAFF. The rearrangement links TRBV6-2 or TRBV6-3 to TRBJ1-1; D is uncertain. CDR3 length: 14 residues. V was pared by 8 bases and J by 1 base, with 14 bases between. Germline V gene sequence: CDR1 MNHEY, CDR2 SVGEGT.

Only a few counts were recorded for this clonotype. The chain joins TRBV4-1 to TRBJ1-4; tentative D call: TRBD1 (6 bases). The CDR3 totals 15 residues. V dropped 5 bases and J dropped 7 bases, with 17 bases sitting between them. Germline V lookup: CDR1 MGHRA, CDR2 YSYEKL. CDR3 DNA: TGCGCCAGCAGCACAGCGGGACAATTTGTTGAAAAACTGTTTTTT. It yields the protein CASSTAGQFVEKLFF.

This clonotype was found a few times. The chain combines TRBV7-2 with TRBJ2-7; 8 bases are a match to TRBD1. The CDR3 sequence is 15 residues long. Germline lookup yields CDR1 SGHTA and CDR2 FQGNSA. The V and J ends lost 1 base and 2 bases, in that order; junction bases with no gene match: 4. CDR3 coding DNA: TGTGCCAGCAGCTTAGGACAGGGGATGCCCTACGAGCAGTACTTC. Amino acids: CASSLGQGMPYEQYF.

The sample holds a few counts of this clonotype. As DNA, the CDR3 is TGTGCCACCAGTGTTAGCGGGGGTGGTGATACGCAGTATTTT. Its translation is CATSVSGGGDTQYF. The chain carries TRBV24-1 and TRBJ2-3; 9 bases map to TRBD2. This CDR3 contains 14 residues. V trimming: 5 bases; J trimming: 6 bases; junction bases outside the gene matches: 5. CDR1 and CDR2 from the germline V gene are KGHDR and SFDVKD.

This clonotype was seen a few times. V usage is TRBV12-3 or TRBV12-4 and J usage is TRBJ2-7; D ambiguous. V was clipped by 3 bases and J by 3 bases, with 12 bases between them. This CDR3 contains 14 residues. The CDR3 reads CASSFSWALYEQYF. The CDR3 coding sequence is TGTGCCAGCAGTTTTTCCTGGGCGCTCTACGAGCAGTACTTC.

The rearrangement joins TRBV20-1 to TRBJ2-3; no definite D call. The germline V gene encodes CDR1 DFQATT and CDR2 SNEGSKA (reference sequence). The CDR3 sequence is 12 residues long. Trimming shortened V by 6 bases and J by 2 bases, and 9 bases separated the two germline ends. The CDR3 DNA reads TGCAGTGCGAGTACCCCCACAGATACGCAGTATTTT. This translates into CSASTPTDTQYF.

This clonotype showed up just a few times. The chain is built from TRBV24-1 and TRBJ2-1, with a weak D call TRBD1 (6 bases). The CDR3 covers 15 residues. Germline CDR1 and CDR2: KGHDR and SFDVKD. The V and J ends lost 4 bases and 5 bases respectively, with 14 bases between them. The CDR3 nucleotides read TGTGCCACCAGTGACCTCCTCGACAGGAACAATGAGCAGTTCTTC. Its protein is CATSDLLDRNNEQFF.